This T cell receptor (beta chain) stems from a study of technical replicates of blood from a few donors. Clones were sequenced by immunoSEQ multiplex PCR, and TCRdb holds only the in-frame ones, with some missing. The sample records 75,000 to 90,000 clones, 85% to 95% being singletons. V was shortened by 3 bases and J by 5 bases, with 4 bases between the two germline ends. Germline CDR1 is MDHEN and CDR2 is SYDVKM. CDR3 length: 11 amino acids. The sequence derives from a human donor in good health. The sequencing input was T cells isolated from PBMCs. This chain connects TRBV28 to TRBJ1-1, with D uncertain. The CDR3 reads CASSFRTEAFF. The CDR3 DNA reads TGTGCCAGCAGTTTTCGGACTGAAGCTTTCTTT.